A selection of T cell receptor beta chains follows, all from one sample in a study of beta chain features in type 1 diabetes. Data came from immunoSEQ multiplex PCR; TCRdb stores just in-frame clones and leaves some out. The profile shows around 260,000 clones, approximately 25% of them singletons. The sequenced sample was naive CD4+ T cells from blood. The receptor source for this set is a woman aged 25-40 years with type 1 diabetes. CDR3s include the opening cysteine and the closing phenylalanine or tryptophan. A D gene is named only where the DNA matches it firmly. The size of a clone is reported for some rows only, either as once, few or many, or as a class for expanded clones.

>.|TRBV11-2|.|TRBJ2-7
TGTGCCAGCAGCTCCACCGGCGTATATGGAGACGAGCAGTACTTC
CASSSTGVYGDEQYF
>TRBD1|TRBV28|few|TRBJ2-7
TGTGCCAGCAGTGGACCGGGACAGGGGACCTACGAGCAGTACTTC
CASSGPGQGTYEQYF
>TRBD2|TRBV29-1|few|TRBJ2-3
TGCAGCGTTGAAGGGGCTAGCGGGGGCCTCAGCACAGATACGCAGTATTTT
CSVEGASGGLSTDTQYF
>.|TRBV4-2|.|TRBJ1-4
TGTGCCAGCAGCCAAGCGCCCGCAGGTGCAACTAATGAAAAACTGTTTTTT
CASSQAPAGATNEKLFF
>TRBD2|TRBV27|.|TRBJ2-1
TGTACCAGCAGCCGAGGGACTAGCGATGAGCAGTTCTTC
CTSSRGTSDEQFF
>TRBD2|TRBV7-9|.|TRBJ2-7
TGTGCCAGCAGCTTAGCCCCTAGCGGAGATTCCTACGAGCAGTACTTC
CASSLAPSGDSYEQYF
>TRBD1|TRBV30|.|TRBJ2-7
TGTGCCTGGAGTTTGGTGGGACAGGGCGAGCAGTACTTC
CAWSLVGQGEQYF
>TRBD2|TRBV15|few|TRBJ2-5
TGTGCCACCAGCAGGTCAGCGGGAGGGGTAGAGACCCAGTACTTC
CATSRSAGGVETQYF
>.|TRBV28|few|TRBJ2-3
TGTGCCAGCAATCCAGGAGACAGAGGCACAGATACGCAGTATTTT
CASNPGDRGTDTQYF
>TRBD1|TRBV29-1|few|TRBJ2-7
TGCAGCGTTGAACCGGGACAGGGCTACGAGCAGTACTTC
CSVEPGQGYEQYF
>.|TRBV30|few|TRBJ1-1
TGTGCCTGGAGTACGCAGGTGAACACTGAAGCTTTCTTT
CAWSTQVNTEAFF
>TRBD1|TRBV5-4|.|TRBJ2-5
TGTGCCAGCAGCTCAAAGACAGGGGAAGAGACCCAGTACTTC
CASSSKTGEETQYF
>TRBD1|TRBV5-1|.|TRBJ1-1
TGCGCCACCTCGGGACAGGGGAACACTGAAGCTTTCTTT
CATSGQGNTEAFF
>.|TRBV6-5|few|TRBJ2-3
TGTGCCAGCAGCCCCCCAGGCATAGATACGCAGTATTTT
CASSPPGIDTQYF
>.|TRBV19|.|TRBJ1-4
TGTGCCAGTAGTATGGGGGCAGGGCTGGGGGAAAAACTGTTTTTT
CASSMGAGLGEKLFF
>.|TRBV5-4|.|TRBJ2-3
TGTGCCAGCAGCTTGGTAGCTGTTGGAGATACGCAGTATTTT
CASSLVAVGDTQYF
>.|TRBV30|few|TRBJ1-4
TGTGCCTGGAGTGTCGGTCACAGGGCTAATGAAAAACTGTTTTTT
CAWSVGHRANEKLFF
>.|TRBV10-3|few|TRBJ2-1
TGTGCCACCCAACTACAGGGTGGCGGTAATGAGCAGTTCTTC
CATQLQGGGNEQFF
>.|TRBV29-1|.|TRBJ2-3
TGCAGCATCCCGAGGGGGGGGGCGGATACGCAGTATTTT
CSIPRGGADTQYF
>TRBD1|TRBV5-4|.|TRBJ2-7
TGTGCCAGCAGCCCGGACAGGCAGAACGAGCAGTACTTC
CASSPDRQNEQYF
>.|TRBV29-1|few|TRBJ2-7
TGCAGCGTTGTTCACAACTACGAGCAGTACTTC
CSVVHNYEQYF
>.|TRBV4-2|once|TRBJ2-2
TGTGCCAGCAGCCAAGCGATCGGGGAAACGAACACCGGGGAGCTGTTTTTT
CASSQAIGETNTGELFF
>.|TRBV5-1|few|TRBJ2-1
TGCGCCAGCAGCTCCTCGAGTGGCTCCTACAATGAGCAGTTCTTC
CASSSSSGSYNEQFF
>.|TRBV10-3|once|TRBJ2-7
TGTGCCATCCTTGACAGAGAAGGGTCCTACGAGCAGTACTTC
CAILDREGSYEQYF
>TRBD1|TRBV5-5|few|TRBJ2-1
TGTGCCAGCAGCCCCGACAGGGTTCGCTACAATGAGCAGTTCTTC
CASSPDRVRYNEQFF
>TRBD2|TRBV15|few|TRBJ2-1
TGTGCCACCAGCAGAGCCGGGACTAGTGGTGAGCAGTTCTTC
CATSRAGTSGEQFF
>TRBD1|TRBV2|.|TRBJ2-5
TGTGCCAGCAGCGAAGGGACAGGGATAGAGACCCAGTACTTC
CASSEGTGIETQYF
>.|TRBV30|.|TRBJ1-1
TGTGCCTGGAGTGTAGTCCGGGGAGGAACTGAAGCTTTCTTT
CAWSVVRGGTEAFF
>TRBD1|TRBV27|few|TRBJ1-1
TGTGCCAGCAGGGTGACAGGGAGAGTCTCTGAAGCTTTCTTT
CASRVTGRVSEAFF
>.|TRBV20-1|few|TRBJ2-2
TGCAGTGCGAGGGGGGGTGGGGAGCTGTTTTTT
CSARGGGELFF